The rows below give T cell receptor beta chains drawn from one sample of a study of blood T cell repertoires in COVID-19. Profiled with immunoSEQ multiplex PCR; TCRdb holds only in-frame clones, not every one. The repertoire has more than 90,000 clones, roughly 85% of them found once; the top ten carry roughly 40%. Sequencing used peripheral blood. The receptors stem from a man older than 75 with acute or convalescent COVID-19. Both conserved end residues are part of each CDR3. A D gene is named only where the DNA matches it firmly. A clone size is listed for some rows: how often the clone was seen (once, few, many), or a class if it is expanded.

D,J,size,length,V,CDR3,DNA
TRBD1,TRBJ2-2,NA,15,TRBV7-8,CASSVGQFVTGELFF,TGTGCCAGCAGCGTGGGACAGTTCGTCACCGGGGAGCTGTTTTTT
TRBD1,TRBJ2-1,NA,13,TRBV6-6,CASRDRVFNEQFF,TGTGCCAGCAGGGACAGGGTATTCAATGAGCAGTTCTTC
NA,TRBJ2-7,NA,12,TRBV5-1,CASSPGDYEQYF,TGCGCCAGCAGCCCGGGAGACTACGAGCAGTACTTC
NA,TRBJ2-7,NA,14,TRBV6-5,CASSRQAYSYEQYF,TGTGCCAGCAGCCGACAGGCTTACTCCTACGAGCAGTACTTC
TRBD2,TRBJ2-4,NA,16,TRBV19,CASSTGLAVAKNIQYF,TGTGCCAGTAGTACGGGACTAGCGGTAGCCAAAAACATTCAGTACTTC
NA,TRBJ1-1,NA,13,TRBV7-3,CASSPSRVAEAFF,TGTGCCAGCAGCCCGTCTCGAGTTGCTGAAGCTTTCTTT
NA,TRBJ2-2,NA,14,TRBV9,CASSEQGNTGELFF,TGTGCCAGCAGCGAACAGGGGAACACCGGGGAGCTGTTTTTT
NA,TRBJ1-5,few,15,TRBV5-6,CASSLGPGGDQPQHF,TGTGCCAGCAGCTTGGGCCCGGGGGGAGATCAGCCCCAGCATTTT
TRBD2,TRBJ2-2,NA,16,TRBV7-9,CASSPQTSGSTGELFF,TGTGCCAGCAGCCCCCAGACTAGCGGGAGCACCGGGGAGCTGTTTTTT
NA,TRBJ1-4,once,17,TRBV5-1,CASSSVGFGATNEKLFF,TGCGCCAGCAGCTCCGTGGGTTTCGGGGCAACTAATGAAAAACTGTTTTTT
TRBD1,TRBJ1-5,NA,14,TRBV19,CASSPTGGRQPQHF,TGTGCCAGTAGTCCCACAGGGGGCCGACAGCCCCAGCATTTT
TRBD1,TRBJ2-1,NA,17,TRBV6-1,CASSEAAGTGYYNEQFF,TGTGCCAGCAGTGAAGCGGCCGGGACAGGGTACTACAATGAGCAGTTCTTC
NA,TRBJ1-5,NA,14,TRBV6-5,CASRLTSSNQPQHF,TGTGCCAGCAGGTTGACAAGCAGCAATCAGCCCCAGCATTTT
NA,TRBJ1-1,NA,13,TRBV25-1,CASSELGNTEAFF,TGTGCCAGCAGTGAACTAGGGAACACTGAAGCTTTCTTT
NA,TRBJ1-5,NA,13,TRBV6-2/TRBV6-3,CASSYAGVSPQHF,TGTGCCAGCAGTTACGCGGGGGTAAGCCCCCAGCATTTT
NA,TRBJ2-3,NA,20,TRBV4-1,CASSQDSGHQGSWFTDTQYF,TGCGCCAGCAGCCAAGATTCGGGACACCAGGGGTCGTGGTTCACAGATACGCAGTATTTT
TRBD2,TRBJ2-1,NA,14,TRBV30,CAWTNLGLAGVGFF,TGTGCCTGGACGAACCTGGGACTAGCGGGAGTTGGGTTCTTC
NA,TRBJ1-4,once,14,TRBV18,CASSPHQGNEKLFF,TGTGCCAGCTCACCACATCAGGGCAATGAAAAACTGTTTTTT
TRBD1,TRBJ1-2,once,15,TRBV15,CATSGTRQGAISYTF,TGTGCCACCAGCGGAACACGACAGGGGGCTATCAGCTACACCTTC
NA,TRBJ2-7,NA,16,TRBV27,CASSLSMAVKTYEQYF,TGTGCCAGCAGTTTATCGATGGCGGTGAAAACCTACGAGCAGTACTTC
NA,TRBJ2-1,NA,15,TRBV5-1,CASSLAGVSYNEQFF,TGCGCCAGCAGCTTGGCGGGGGTCTCCTACAATGAGCAGTTCTTC
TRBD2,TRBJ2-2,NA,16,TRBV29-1,CSVEDRSGTNTGELFF,TGCAGCGTTGAAGATCGCAGCGGGACGAACACCGGGGAGCTGTTTTTT
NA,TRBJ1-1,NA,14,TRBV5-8,CASSFQIQNTEAFF,TGTGCCAGCAGCTTCCAAATCCAGAACACTGAAGCTTTCTTT
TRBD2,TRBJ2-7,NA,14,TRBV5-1,CASSFTGTTYEQYF,TGCGCCAGCAGCTTCACCGGGACTACCTACGAGCAGTACTTC
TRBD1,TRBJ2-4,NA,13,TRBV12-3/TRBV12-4,CASSSVQGNIQYF,TGTGCCAGCAGCTCTGTACAGGGGAACATTCAGTACTTC
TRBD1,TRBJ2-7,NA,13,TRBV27,CASSSRQGVEQYF,TGTGCCAGCAGTTCTCGACAGGGGGTTGAGCAGTACTTC
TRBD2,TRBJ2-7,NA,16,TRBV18,CASSPPGGLADQEQYF,TGTGCCAGCTCACCACCGGGGGGACTAGCCGATCAGGAGCAGTACTTC
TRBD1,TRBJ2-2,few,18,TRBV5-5,CASSLLGQGAGDTGELFF,TGTGCCAGCAGCTTGTTGGGACAGGGGGCGGGAGACACCGGGGAGCTGTTTTTT
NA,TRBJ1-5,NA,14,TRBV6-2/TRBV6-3,CASSYRLRGKPQHF,TGTGCCAGCAGTTACCGCCTTAGGGGTAAGCCCCAGCATTTT
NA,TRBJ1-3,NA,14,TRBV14,CASSRLSSGNTIYF,TGTGCCAGCAGCCGGCTGTCCTCTGGAAACACCATATATTTT
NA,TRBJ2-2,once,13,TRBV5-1,CASSLDRGGELFF,TGCGCCAGCAGCTTGGACCGGGGCGGGGAGCTGTTTTTT
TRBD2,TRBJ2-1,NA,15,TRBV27,CASSFLAGEPYEQFF,TGTGCCAGCAGTTTTCTTGCGGGAGAGCCATATGAGCAGTTCTTC
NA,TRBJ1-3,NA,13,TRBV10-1,CASGANSGNTIYF,TGCGCCAGCGGGGCAAACTCTGGAAACACCATATATTTT
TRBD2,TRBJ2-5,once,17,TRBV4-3,CASSQGGGRAGVETQYF,TGCGCCAGCAGCCAAGGGGGCGGGAGGGCCGGAGTGGAGACCCAGTACTTC
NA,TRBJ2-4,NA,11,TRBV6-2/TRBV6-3,CASSHLVIQYF,TGTGCCAGCAGCCACCTAGTAATTCAGTACTTC
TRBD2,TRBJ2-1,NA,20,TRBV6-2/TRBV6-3,CASSYRFGLAGAGSYNEQFF,TGTGCCAGCAGTTACCGGTTTGGCCTAGCGGGAGCGGGCTCCTACAATGAGCAGTTCTTC
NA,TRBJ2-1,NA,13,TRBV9,CASSVGEGSEQFF,TGTGCCAGCAGCGTAGGTGAGGGATCTGAGCAGTTCTTC
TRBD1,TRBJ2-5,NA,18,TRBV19,CASSNRDRGRTFQETQYF,TGTGCCAGTAGTAACCGGGACAGGGGTAGGACCTTCCAAGAGACCCAGTACTTC
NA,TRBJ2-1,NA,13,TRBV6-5,CASDRSSYNEQFF,TGTGCCAGCGACAGGAGCTCCTACAATGAGCAGTTCTTC
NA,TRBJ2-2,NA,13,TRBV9,CASSVAQTGELFF,TGTGCCAGCAGCGTAGCCCAAACCGGGGAGCTGTTTTTT
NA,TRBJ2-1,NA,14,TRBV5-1,CASSLEQGYNEQFF,TGCGCCAGCAGCTTGGAGCAGGGCTACAATGAGCAGTTCTTC
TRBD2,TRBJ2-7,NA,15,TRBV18,CASSPPGGGSYEQYF,TGTGCCAGCTCACCACCGGGGGGGGGCTCCTACGAGCAGTACTTC
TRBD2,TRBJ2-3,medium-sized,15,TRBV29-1,CSVEDLAGPTDTQYF,TGCAGCGTTGAAGATCTAGCGGGACCCACAGATACGCAGTATTTT
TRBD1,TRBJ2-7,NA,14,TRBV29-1,CSVDRTGRSGEQYF,TGCAGCGTTGACAGGACAGGGAGGAGCGGCGAGCAGTACTTC
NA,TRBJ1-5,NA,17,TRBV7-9,CASSSDRVEDSNQPQHF,TGTGCCAGCAGCTCCGACCGGGTAGAGGATAGCAATCAGCCCCAGCATTTT
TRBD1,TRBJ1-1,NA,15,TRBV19,CASRGPGQANTEAFF,TGTGCCAGTAGGGGCCCGGGACAGGCGAACACTGAAGCTTTCTTT
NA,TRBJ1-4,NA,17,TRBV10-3,CAISESAGPATNEKLFF,TGTGCCATCAGTGAGTCTGCGGGCCCGGCAACTAATGAAAAACTGTTTTTT
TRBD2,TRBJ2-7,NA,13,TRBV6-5,CASRLAEAYEQYF,TGTGCCTCACGACTAGCAGAAGCCTACGAGCAGTACTTC
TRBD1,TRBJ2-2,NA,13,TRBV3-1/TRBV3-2,CASSFDRAGELFF,TGTGCCAGCAGCTTTGACAGGGCCGGGGAGCTGTTTTTT
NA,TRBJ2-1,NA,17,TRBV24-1,CATSDLYPDLGYNEQFF,TGTGCCACCAGTGATTTGTATCCAGACCTAGGCTACAATGAGCAGTTCTTC
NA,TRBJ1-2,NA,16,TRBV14,CASSQAGGTPGYGYTF,TGTGCCAGCAGCCAAGCGGGGGGGACACCGGGCTATGGCTACACCTTC
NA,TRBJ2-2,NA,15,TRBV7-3,CASSQNSQGTGELFF,TGTGCCAGCAGCCAAAACTCCCAGGGGACCGGGGAGCTGTTTTTT